A selection of T cell receptor beta chains follows, all from one sample in a study of blood T cells in healthy people across ages. Using its own MiXCR run on the 5' RACE reads, TCRdb lists one record per CDR3 protein. The sample lists around 1,500,000 distinct CDR3 sequences, roughly 45% occurring once. The sequencing input was blood. All receptors come from a woman between 18 and 29 years old in good health. CDR3s include the opening cysteine and the closing phenylalanine or tryptophan. Fields, in order: J gene, V gene, CDR3 protein.

j_call: TRBJ2-7; v_call: TRBV20-1; cdr3_aa: CSAAPSGRAIRSYEQYF
j_call: TRBJ2-7; v_call: TRBV20-1; cdr3_aa: CSVPGQSFYEQYF
j_call: TRBJ2-7; v_call: TRBV21-1; cdr3_aa: CASSKARVDRGLYNEQYF
j_call: NA; v_call: TRBV5-1; cdr3_aa: CASSLGRESSYNEQYF
j_call: TRBJ2-2; v_call: TRBV2; cdr3_aa: CASDYVQGDGGELFF
j_call: TRBJ2-5; v_call: TRBV3-1; cdr3_aa: CASSRASPVETQYF
j_call: TRBJ2-7; v_call: TRBV3-1; cdr3_aa: CASSQTGTGTYEQYF
j_call: TRBJ1-1; v_call: TRBV7-9; cdr3_aa: CASSKGEAPSTEAFF
j_call: TRBJ1-6; v_call: TRBV9; cdr3_aa: CASSPRTGQGPLHF
j_call: TRBJ2-3; v_call: TRBV12-3/TRBV12-4; cdr3_aa: CASSFARTPSTDTQYF
j_call: TRBJ1-2; v_call: TRBV30; cdr3_aa: CAWSDRGYTF
j_call: TRBJ2-5; v_call: TRBV7-6; cdr3_aa: CASSIPQASVQETQYF
j_call: TRBJ2-7; v_call: TRBV28; cdr3_aa: CASSLPGTGDSSYEQYF
j_call: NA; v_call: TRBV7-9; cdr3_aa: CASSRPGTRSYEQYF
j_call: TRBJ2-1; v_call: TRBV12-5; cdr3_aa: CASGLDSTKQFF
j_call: TRBJ1-1; v_call: TRBV14; cdr3_aa: CASRAMGLRTFF
j_call: TRBJ1-6; v_call: TRBV6-5; cdr3_aa: CASSNRMNNSPLHF
j_call: TRBJ2-1; v_call: TRBV24-1; cdr3_aa: CATSDRSYNEQFF
j_call: TRBJ2-4; v_call: TRBV9; cdr3_aa: CASRVREQYF
j_call: TRBJ2-1; v_call: TRBV6-6; cdr3_aa: CASSYSLELYNEQFF
j_call: TRBJ1-5; v_call: TRBV18; cdr3_aa: CASSPNSSYSNQPQHF
j_call: TRBJ2-1; v_call: TRBV29-1; cdr3_aa: CSVEGTSWSYSEQFF
j_call: TRBJ2-3; v_call: TRBV25-1; cdr3_aa: CASRASGGKDTQYF
j_call: TRBJ1-2; v_call: TRBV7-9; cdr3_aa: CASSPDPLGYGYTF
j_call: TRBJ2-7; v_call: TRBV20-1; cdr3_aa: CSARIPGAYEQYF
j_call: TRBJ2-1; v_call: TRBV5-1; cdr3_aa: CASSSGTSGRPADDEQFF
j_call: TRBJ1-2; v_call: TRBV3-1; cdr3_aa: CASSQVSGGGGYTF
j_call: TRBJ2-5; v_call: TRBV29-1; cdr3_aa: CSVYLAGSPETQYF
j_call: TRBJ2-7; v_call: TRBV6-5; cdr3_aa: CASSRLGTGEYEQYF
j_call: TRBJ1-1; v_call: TRBV20-1; cdr3_aa: CSAGTADRNTEAFF
j_call: TRBJ1-1; v_call: TRBV30; cdr3_aa: CAWSVQLETEAFF
j_call: TRBJ1-5; v_call: TRBV20-1; cdr3_aa: CSARGGTDSNQPQHF
j_call: TRBJ2-1; v_call: TRBV14; cdr3_aa: CASSSPTSGLREQFF
j_call: TRBJ2-3; v_call: TRBV3-1; cdr3_aa: CASSGRGKTDTQYF
j_call: TRBJ2-6; v_call: TRBV6-5; cdr3_aa: CASSYGHQGSGANVLTF
j_call: TRBJ2-7; v_call: TRBV18; cdr3_aa: CASSALVGSTSEQYF
j_call: TRBJ2-3; v_call: TRBV27; cdr3_aa: CASSLSGPRELYTDTQYF
j_call: TRBJ1-6; v_call: TRBV7-9; cdr3_aa: CASSEDGPNSPLHF
j_call: TRBJ1-2; v_call: TRBV29-1; cdr3_aa: CSVEFYYDGHYGYTF
j_call: NA; v_call: TRBV4-2; cdr3_aa: CASSQGGLLDEQYF
j_call: TRBJ2-2; v_call: TRBV28; cdr3_aa: CASDGGDVSSGELFF
j_call: TRBJ2-1; v_call: TRBV6-5; cdr3_aa: CASSYSLWTEQFF
j_call: TRBJ1-4; v_call: TRBV6-1; cdr3_aa: CASSARTPEGEKLFF
j_call: TRBJ2-3; v_call: TRBV5-1; cdr3_aa: CASMWGGQLGTDTQYF
j_call: TRBJ1-1; v_call: TRBV20-1; cdr3_aa: CSARDGKQTNTEAFF